This T cell receptor (beta chain) was profiled in a study of response to subunit inactivated influenza vaccine (dated by TCRdb to the late 2010s). Background on the whole study: The study used deep quantitative T cell receptor repertoire profiling to track responses to a trivalent subunit inactivated influenza vaccine. Overall results and qualifications from the work: According to the authors, only a limited number of new T cells may be recruited by each seasonal influenza vaccination.

In this sample, this clonotype turned up a few times. Its specific antigen is unknown. No quality values exist for individual bases; no much larger clone is one base distant. The protocol used for the library was RT-PCR. Sequencer: Illumina HiSeq 2500. TCRdb took the public reads, trimmed them with fastp at Q25, ran MiXCR for clone calling and kept in-frame beta chains. A single entry per CDR3 protein holds the most common genes and DNA from its merged rows. In all, the sample holds about 650,000 distinct CDR3 sequences, and about 14% of those were seen once. The ten largest clones represent approximately 7.6% of the sample. According to the germline V gene (reference sequence), CDR1 reads DFQATT and CDR2 reads SNEGSKA. Relative to germline, V is missing 3 bases and J is missing 5 bases, with 6 bases of the junction outside any gene match. The CDR3 runs 15 residues from the cysteine to the phenylalanine. Just CDR3 DNA is preserved here, 45 bases in frame from base 1.

The sample here was PBMCs from blood, taken roughly 15 days before vaccination. This sequence originates from a man in his fifties or sixties who received an inactivated influenza vaccine. Donor details come from another sample of the same person, matched by shared clones. The chain is assembled from TRBV20-1 and TRBJ2-3; 12 bases in the middle match TRBD2. The encoded CDR3 is CSASPTSGRIDTQYF. The nucleotide sequence is given as TGCAGTGCTAGCCCGACTAGCGGGAGAATAGATACGCAGTATTTT.